This T cell receptor (beta chain) comes out of a study of T-cell memory formation after mild COVID-19. TCRdb used MiXCR to reprocess the 5' RACE reads, holding one entry per CDR3 protein. Among 350,000 or so distinct CDR3 sequences listed, 10% to 15% were seen once. This CDR3 spans 16 amino acids. V was shortened by 2 bases and J by 0 bases, with 14 bases between the two germline ends. CDR1 and CDR2 (germline): SGHRS, YFSETQ. This clonotype was counted a few times. The chain has TRBV5-1 and TRBJ2-5; D gene unclear. Sequenced sample: PBMCs or a T cell subset sorted from them (not recorded which). The sequence was obtained from a man aged 18 to 35 who had mild COVID-19 (a few samples of this study predate the infection). Cell type and time point are not known. CDR3 amino acids: CASSFDQTTNQETQYF. CDR3 bases: TGCGCCAGCAGCTTTGACCAAACCACCAACCAAGAGACCCAGTACTTC.